This T cell receptor beta chain came from a study of T cell repertoires in cytomegalovirus infection. Study-wide background: Recently described HLA-C-restricted plus well-studied HLA-B-restricted CMV epitopes were used. CMV infection and matching HLA type were both indicated by public TCR beta signatures.

TCRdb reanalysed the reads using MiXCR and keeps one entry per CDR3 protein. This table has about 920,000 distinct CDR3 sequences, approximately 31% appearing once. With respect to this clonotype: As yet, its antigen is unknown. One junction end does not reproduce the germline sequence, and a read error may be involved.

Study-wide results and caveats: HLA-C-restricted CMV-specific TCR beta clonotypes were dominant in the ex vivo response.

Germline V gene lookup returns CDR1 LNHNV and CDR2 YYDKDF (reference sequence). The CDR3 loop spans 15 amino acids. Here the sequenced sample was cultured CD8+ T cells from PBMCs, taken from culture after CMV antigen stimulation. The sequence was collected from a human donor in good health (CMV status not recorded). Some clones in this sample may be carry-over from other donors' samples. This sequence joins TRBV15 and TRBJ2-1, with D perhaps matching TRBD1 (5 bases). The CDR3 loop is CVTSRDGAVFDEQFF. CDR3 DNA: TGTGTCACCAGCAGAGATGGGGCAGTGTTCGATGAGCAGTTCTTC.